Below, 27 T cell receptor beta chains from the same sample are listed, as sequenced in a study of blood T cells in healthy people across ages. Sample-barcoded 5' priming and a J-beta primer mix drove a second PCR of roughly 7 to 11 cycles. TCRdb reprocessed the 5' RACE reads via MiXCR and lists one record per CDR3 protein. The sample consists of about 970,000 distinct CDR3 sequences, roughly 47% of them appearing once. The sequenced material came from blood. The receptors stem from a woman aged 55-70 years in good health.

The CDR3: CASSQDPRDGELFF. The CDR3 nucleotides read TGTGCCAGCAGCCAAGATCCTCGGGATGGGGAGCTGTTTTTT. The chain recombines TRBV3-1 with TRBJ2-2; possible D gene TRBD2, 5 bases. CDR1 is LGHDT, CDR2 YNNKEL, per germline (reference sequence). With 0 bases removed from V and 8 bases from J, the gap between germline ends came to 10 bases. CDR3 length equals 14 residues.

This rearrangement joins TRBV18 to TRBJ2-4, with D perhaps matching TRBD1 (6 bases). There are 14 residues in the CDR3. V lost 2 bases, J lost 13 bases, and 18 bases lay in between. CDR1 KGHSH and CDR2 LQKENI come from the germline V gene. CDR3 in amino acids: CASSPNWGLFEQYF. The CDR3 DNA sequence: TGTGCCAGCTCACCAAACTGGGGGCTTTTTGAGCAGTACTTC.

The rearrangement links TRBV20-1 to TRBJ2-7; tentative D call: TRBD1 (5 bases). The CDR3 totals 14 residues. With 6 bases removed from V and 7 bases from J, the gap between germline ends came to 22 bases. The germline gives CDR1 DFQATT, CDR2 SNEGSKA (reference sequence). CDR3 bases: TGCAGTGCCGCCCAGGGTTCGGAAGTGCAAGAGCAGTACTTC. It specifies CSAAQGSEVQEQYF.

V is TRBV27 and J is TRBJ2-3, with D possibly matching TRBD2 (6 bases). V lost 0 bases to trimming and J lost 0 bases, with 10 bases between them. The CDR3 extends over 16 amino acids. Germline values: CDR1 MNHEY, CDR2 SMNVEV (reference sequence). The CDR3 DNA reads TGTGCCAGCAGTTTATCGGGACTGACTAGCACAGATACGCAGTATTTT. As protein: CASSLSGLTSTDTQYF.

This clonotype was detected once. The rearrangement uses TRBV20-1 and TRBJ2-4; D perhaps matches TRBD2 (6 bases). The end of the DNA is better explained by TRBJ2-7, so the J call may be wrong. CDR3 length: 13 residues. CDR1 DFQATT and CDR2 SNEGSKA come from the germline V gene (reference sequence). The CDR3 spells CSASRDSGREQYF. The CDR3 DNA sequence: TGCAGTGCTTCCCGGGACTCGGGACGCGAGCAGTACTTC.

There are a few counts of this clonotype. This chain links TRBV5-1 with TRBJ2-7; 8 bases agree with TRBD2. CDR3 length: 14 residues. Germline-derived CDR1 and CDR2 are SGHRS and YFSETQ. The junction had 8 bases not matched to a gene; V was cut back by 4 bases and J by 5 bases. CDR3 DNA: TGCGCCAGCAGCCTGGGACTAGGTTCCGACGAGCAGTACTTC. Protein product: CASSLGLGSDEQYF.

This clonotype was counted a few times. The chain couples TRBV7-9 to TRBJ2-3; TRBD2 might be the D (7 bases). This CDR3 is 15 amino acids long. With 7 bases removed from V and 7 bases from J, the gap between germline ends came to 21 bases. Per the germline V gene, CDR1 is SEHNR and CDR2 is FQNEAQ (reference sequence). The CDR3: CASTGGRSGQHTQYF. The CDR3 DNA reads TGTGCCAGCACCGGGGGGCGTAGCGGGCAGCATACGCAGTATTTT. Looking up the rest from reference TRBV7-9 and TRBJ2-3 gives the full variable domain: DTGVSQNPRHKITKRGQNVTFRCDPISEHNRLYWYRQTLGQGPEFLTYFQNEAQLEKSRLLSDRFSAERPKGSFSTLEIQRTEQGDSAMYLCASTGGRSGQHTQYFGPGTRLTVL.

DNA for the CDR3: TGTGCCAGCAGTAGGACTAAGGATGAGCAGTTCTTC. Its protein product is CASSRTKDEQFF. The rearrangement uses TRBV6-1 and TRBJ2-1, with D maybe TRBD2 (6 bases). Trimming took off 5 bases at V and 8 bases at J, with 10 bases between the two ends. Germline V lookup: CDR1 MNHNS, CDR2 SASEGT. The CDR3 is 12 residues long.

This clonotype was detected once. The chain's CDR3 is CASSQDGAGRGETQYF. In DNA form, the CDR3 reads TGTGCCAGCAGCCAAGACGGGGCAGGGAGGGGGGAGACCCAGTACTTC. The rearrangement links TRBV4-2 to TRBJ2-5; weak D call: TRBD2 (7 bases). This CDR3 is 16 amino acids long. Trimming pared 0 bases from V and 5 bases from J, leaving 16 bases between. The germline gives CDR1 LGHNA, CDR2 YNFKEQ.

This CDR3 reads CASSSDPSGGLANEQFF. The CDR3 DNA follows: TGTGCCAGCAGTTCAGACCCTTCAGGGGGCTTGGCAAATGAGCAGTTCTTC. The chain is built from TRBV27 and TRBJ2-1, with 8 bases fitting TRBD1. This CDR3 region has 17 residues. Germline V gene lookup returns CDR1 MNHEY and CDR2 SMNVEV (reference sequence). The V segment lost 4 bases and the J segment 7 bases; nucleotides outside the gene matches: 15.

Turning to this clonotype: Its ends do not fully match the called genes, so a read error is possible. The V gene is TRBV14, the J gene TRBJ2-3, with 7 bases lining up with TRBD2. CDR1 is SGHDN, CDR2 FVKESK, per germline. The CDR3 is 14 residues long. The CDR3 coding sequence is TGTGCCAGCAGCCGTCTACTAGCGACAGACACGCAGTATTTT. Translation: CASSRLLATDTQYF.

The CDR3 loop reads CASSQVGGSPYNEQFF. In nucleotides, the CDR3 is TGTGCCAGCAGCCAAGTTGGCGGGAGCCCTTACAATGAGCAGTTCTTC. This chain links TRBV4-2 with TRBJ2-1; 7 nucleotides agree with TRBD2. Germline CDR1 and CDR2: LGHNA and YNFKEQ. J gave up 4 bases and V 1 base, and 7 bases lay outside the gene matches. The CDR3 spans 16 residues.

This clonotype was observed a handful of times. The rearrangement links TRBV20-1 to TRBJ1-5, with TRBD1 as a possible D gene (6 bases). Deletions cut 3 bases from V and 2 bases from J, with 8 bases between. The V gene's germline CDR1 is DFQATT and CDR2 SNEGSKA (reference sequence). This CDR3 spans 13 amino acids. CDR3 coding DNA: TGCAGTGCTAGGCGACAGGGCAATCAGCCCCAGCATTTT. This codes for CSARRQGNQPQHF.

This chain uses TRBV29-1 with TRBJ2-7, with 7 bases identical to TRBD2. V shed 4 bases, J shed 6 bases, and the junction held 6 bases outside the gene matches. CDR3 size: 12 residues. Germline-derived CDR1 and CDR2 are SQVTM and ANQGSEA. The DNA of the CDR3 is TGCAGCGTTGGGGAGGGTTCGATCGAGCAGTACTTC. Its translation: CSVGEGSIEQYF.

The chain combines TRBV12-3 or TRBV12-4 with TRBJ2-1, with TRBD2 matching over 11 bases. The CDR3 covers 14 residues. V was pared by 5 bases and J by 10 bases, with 7 bases of the junction left unmatched. The CDR3 region has the DNA TGTGCCAGCAGTGCAAGACTAGCGGGATGGGAGCAGTTCTTC. Residues: CASSARLAGWEQFF.

This clonotype was found a few times. The genes are TRBV7-9 and TRBJ2-3; D ambiguous. There are 11 residues in the CDR3. Per germline, CDR1 SEHNR and CDR2 FQNEAQ (reference sequence). Trimming took off 5 bases at V and 10 bases at J, with 10 bases between the two ends. The CDR3 coding sequence is TGTGCCAGCAGCCCCGCGCGAGCGCAGTATTTT. Protein product: CASSPARAQYF.

The V call is TRBV20-1, the J call TRBJ2-7; D ambiguous. The germline gives CDR1 DFQATT, CDR2 SNEGSKA (reference sequence). There are 15 residues in the CDR3. V gave up 0 bases and J gave up 3 bases, with 15 bases separating them. DNA for the CDR3: TGCAGTGCTAGAGATAGTCGTCAACATATCTACGAGCAGTACTTC. It encodes CSARDSRQHIYEQYF.

The chain couples TRBV10-3 to TRBJ1-4, with TRBD1 as a possible D gene (5 bases). The V gene lost 6 bases and the J gene lost 3 bases, with 11 bases spanning the gap. This CDR3 is built from 14 residues. Germline V lookup: CDR1 ENHRY, CDR2 SYGVKD. In nucleotides, the CDR3 is TGTGCCATCAGCGATCGGGGGGCTAATGAAAAACTGTTTTTT. Translating gives CAISDRGANEKLFF.

This clonotype was counted a few times. This chain connects TRBV20-1 to TRBJ1-5; TRBD1 matches at 7 bases. The trim removed 6 bases at V and 6 bases at J, leaving 5 bases unmatched. The CDR3 loop spans 12 amino acids. CDR1 and CDR2 (germline): DFQATT, SNEGSKA (reference sequence). CDR3 protein: CSAGGVGQPQHF. CDR3 nucleotide sequence: TGCAGTGCAGGGGGCGTGGGTCAGCCCCAGCATTTT.

This clonotype was detected a few times. This CDR3 reads CSARSAQGSPYEQYF. The CDR3 DNA reads as TGCAGTGCTAGATCTGCACAGGGGAGCCCCTACGAGCAGTACTTC. The rearrangement links TRBV20-1 to TRBJ2-7, with 7 bases matching TRBD1. Looked up from germline, CDR1 is DFQATT and CDR2 is SNEGSKA (reference sequence). J gave up 2 bases and V 2 bases, and 9 bases lay outside the gene matches. The CDR3 is made up of 15 amino acids.

This chain links TRBV20-1 with TRBJ2-5, with D perhaps TRBD1 (6 bases). Near its end, the DNA agrees better with TRBJ2-7, so the J call may be wrong. Germline values: CDR1 DFQATT, CDR2 SNEGSKA (reference sequence). The CDR3 has 11 amino acids. CDR3: CSASRGIEQYF. The CDR3 DNA reads as TGCAGTGCTAGTAGGGGGATCGAGCAGTACTTC.

The chain joins TRBV27 to TRBJ2-2; no clear D gene. The germline V gene has CDR1 MNHEY and CDR2 SMNVEV (reference sequence). The ends were cut back, 2 bases at V and 6 bases at J, with 10 bases in the middle. The CDR3 is made up of 14 amino acids. CDR3 DNA: TGTGCCAGCAGTTTAGAGGTTAACCCCGGGGAGCTGTTTTTT. As protein: CASSLEVNPGELFF.

As to this clonotype: The junction does not match germline at one end; this may be a read error. The chain employs TRBV7-8 and TRBJ2-7; TRBD2 agrees at 8 bases. Germline loops: CDR1 SGHVS, CDR2 FQNEAQ. The CDR3 runs 15 residues. The CDR3 sequence is CTSSPPSGSSYEQYF. The CDR3 nucleotides are TGTACCAGCAGCCCCCCCAGCGGGAGCTCCTACGAGCAGTACTTC.

The rearrangement joins TRBV20-1 to TRBJ1-2, with D uncertain. Germline V gene data show CDR1 as DFQATT and CDR2 as SNEGSKA (reference sequence). Deletions cut 6 bases from V and 6 bases from J, with 2 bases between. This CDR3 region has 8 residues. The CDR3 sequence: CSANGYTF. As DNA, the CDR3 is TGCAGTGCGAATGGCTACACCTTC.

V gene TRBV12-3 or TRBV12-4 combines with J gene TRBJ2-2; TRBD2 matches 8 bases. The CDR3 runs 20 residues. After removal of 2 bases from V and 0 bases from J, the junction contained 14 bases not matched to a gene. DNA of the CDR3: TGTGCCAGCAGTTTAAGCTGGAGGCTAGCGGGTCCCGCGAACACCGGGGAGCTGTTTTTT. It yields the protein CASSLSWRLAGPANTGELFF.

V gene TRBV30 combines with J gene TRBJ1-2; TRBD1 agrees at 7 bases. The V gene end was trimmed by 6 bases and the J gene end by 6 bases; junction bases not matched to a gene: 10. The germline gives CDR1 GTSNPN, CDR2 SVGIG (reference sequence). The CDR3 sequence is 13 residues long. CDR3 sequence: CACSHRGKDGYTF. As DNA, the CDR3 is TGTGCCTGTTCTCACAGGGGAAAAGATGGCTACACCTTC.

This chain joins TRBV25-1 and TRBJ1-6; the match to TRBD1 covers 11 bases. CDR1 and CDR2 from the germline V gene are MGHDK and SYGVNS. The ends lost 0 bases at V and 13 bases at J; junction bases unmatched: 8. This CDR3 has 16 amino acids. Written as DNA, the CDR3 is TGTGCCAGCAGTGAATATTGGACAGGGGGCCACCGTCCCCTCCACTTT. It encodes CASSEYWTGGHRPLHF.